The 20 T cell receptor beta chains given below trace back to one sample, sequenced in a study of T-cell memory formation after mild COVID-19. TCRdb used MiXCR to reprocess the 5' RACE reads, holding one entry per CDR3 protein. The table has hundreds of thousands of distinct CDR3 sequences, 20% to 25% seen once. Sample: PBMCs or a T cell subset sorted from them (not recorded which). These receptors were obtained from an adult woman who had mild COVID-19 (a few samples of this study predate the infection). Cell type and time point are not known.

This clonotype was seen more than once but under ten times. The chain couples TRBV7-2 to TRBJ1-6; D gene ambiguous. CDR1 and CDR2 from the germline V gene are SGHTA and FQGNSA. CDR3 length equals 14 residues. The germline V and J ends were trimmed by 5 bases and 7 bases, with 12 bases remaining between them. In nucleotides, the CDR3 is TGTGCCAGCAGCGTTAAGCGTGGGAATTCACCCCTCCACTTT. As protein: CASSVKRGNSPLHF.

The CDR3 protein is CASSESPSSYEQYF. The CDR3 DNA reads as TGTGCCAGCAGTGAAAGTCCCTCAAGCTACGAGCAGTACTTC. This rearrangement joins TRBV25-1 to TRBJ2-7; the D is unclear. Trimming cost V 2 bases and J 3 bases, with 11 bases left between them. Germline V gene data show CDR1 as MGHDK and CDR2 as SYGVNS. The CDR3 runs to 14 residues.

The rearrangement links TRBV7-8 to TRBJ2-1, with 15 bases that match TRBD2. CDR1 and CDR2 (germline): SGHVS, FQNEAQ. The V segment lost 5 bases and the J segment 8 bases; nucleotides outside the gene matches: 7. The CDR3 loop spans 16 amino acids. CDR3 DNA sequence: TGTGCCAGCAGCGTGGGACTAGCGGGGGGAGGGTATGAGCAGTTCTTC. This sequence encodes CASSVGLAGGGYEQFF. The variable domain in full, with the rest retrieved from reference TRBV7-8 and TRBJ2-1, is GAGVSQSPRYKVAKRGQDVALRCDPISGHVSLFWYQQALGQGPEFLTYFQNEAQLDKSGLPSDRFFAERPEGSVSTLKIQRTQQEDSAVYLCASSVGLAGGGYEQFFGPGTRLTVL.

The chain combines TRBV7-9 with TRBJ1-1; a possible D gene is TRBD1 (5 bases). The CDR3 runs 13 residues. V was clipped by 7 bases and J by 3 bases, with 12 bases between them. Germline V lookup: CDR1 SEHNR, CDR2 FQNEAQ (reference sequence). CDR3 DNA sequence: TGTGCCAGCAACCCCGGGGGTGACACTGAAGCTTTCTTT. It encodes CASNPGGDTEAFF.

The chain combines TRBV15 with TRBJ2-1; 7 nucleotides line up with TRBD1. The CDR3 length is 15 residues. Germline CDR1 reads LNHNV; CDR2 reads YYDKDF (reference sequence). Germline trimming cut 6 bases from V and 3 bases from J; bases unmatched to any gene: 8. CDR3 nucleotide sequence: TGTGCCACCAGTGAGGACAGGAGTCTCTACAATGAGCAGTTCTTC. Residues: CATSEDRSLYNEQFF.

This clonotype was detected a few times. Here the CDR3 DNA reads TGCAGCCTCGCCCGGGGATTCGGCAATGAGCAGTTCTTC. It codes for CSLARGFGNEQFF. The V call is TRBV29-1, the J call TRBJ2-1, with D possibly matching TRBD2 (5 bases). The CDR3 sequence is 13 residues long. V lost 8 bases and J lost 6, with 17 bases in between. Germline CDR1 reads SQVTM; CDR2 reads ANQGSEA.

In this sample, this clonotype turned up many times. J is TRBJ1-1 and V is TRBV7-6; 7 positions match TRBD1. V was pared by 5 bases and J by 1 base, with 4 bases of the junction left unmatched. The CDR3 has 14 residues. The V gene's germline CDR1 is SGHVS and CDR2 FNYEAQ. CDR3 protein: CASSLTGENTEAFF. The DNA of the CDR3 is TGTGCCAGCAGCCTTACAGGGGAGAACACTGAAGCTTTCTTT.

V gene TRBV7-9 combines with J gene TRBJ2-5; D ambiguous. The germline V and J ends were trimmed by 2 bases and 7 bases, with 11 bases remaining between them. The germline V gene has CDR1 SEHNR and CDR2 FQNEAQ (reference sequence). The CDR3 runs 13 residues. CDR3 in DNA: TGTGCCAGCAGCTTACCGGGCTTAGGGACCCAGTACTTC. Translating gives CASSLPGLGTQYF.

This clonotype came up a few times. The rearrangement joins TRBV29-1 to TRBJ2-2, with 7 bases lining up with TRBD1. The CDR3 length is 12 residues. The J segment lost 4 bases and the V segment lost 7 bases, leaving 3 bases of the junction unmatched. Germline V gives CDR1 SQVTM, CDR2 ANQGSEA. The CDR3, as DNA: TGCAGCGCCAGGACAGGCACCGGGGAGCTGTTTTTT. Its translation: CSARTGTGELFF.

This clonotype occurred a few times. The V call is TRBV5-1, the J call TRBJ1-1; D not certain. Trimming shortened V by 6 bases and J by 0 bases, and 12 bases separated the two germline ends. Germline CDR1 SGHRS, CDR2 YFSETQ. CDR3 length: 14 amino acids. The CDR3 DNA is TGCGCCAGCACCCGGGGAGAGGTGAACACTGAAGCTTTCTTT. Its protein product is CASTRGEVNTEAFF.

The chain uses TRBV5-5 and TRBJ2-1; D is unresolved. Germline V lookup: CDR1 SGHKS, CDR2 YYEKEE (reference sequence). The CDR3 is 13 residues long. V lost 2 bases, J lost 12 bases, and 15 bases lay in between. Written as DNA, the CDR3 is TGTGCCAGCAGCTTCCCTCATGAGAGTGGGCAGTTCTTC. Translating it yields CASSFPHESGQFF.

The chain uses TRBV7-2 and TRBJ1-6; 9 bases map to TRBD1. The length of the CDR3 is 15 residues. The germline V gene encodes CDR1 SGHTA and CDR2 FQGNSA. Trimming at V came to 5 bases and at J to 10 bases, leaving 9 bases not matched to a gene. CDR3 amino acids: CASSPSGTGISPLHF. As DNA, the CDR3 is TGTGCCAGCAGCCCGTCGGGGACAGGGATCTCACCCCTCCACTTT.

This chain joins TRBV5-1 and TRBJ1-4; D possibly corresponds to TRBD1 (5 bases). Deletions cut 2 bases from V and 12 bases from J, with 29 bases between. Looked up from germline, CDR1 is SGHRS and CDR2 is YFSETQ. The CDR3 consists of 18 residues. The CDR3 region is CASSLKVAEGLPVAELFF. CDR3 DNA: TGCGCCAGCAGCTTAAAAGTAGCTGAGGGACTGCCGGTCGCTGAACTGTTTTTT.

This clonotype was counted a few times. The gene calls are TRBV3-1 and TRBJ2-7, with D unresolved. Germline lookup yields CDR1 LGHDT and CDR2 YNNKEL (reference sequence). Trimming cost V 4 bases and J 6 bases, with 13 bases left between them. This CDR3 contains 13 residues. DNA of the CDR3: TGTGCCAGCAGCCTATGGACGGTCTCCGAGCAGTACTTC. Translation gives CASSLWTVSEQYF.

This clonotype showed up just once. The rearrangement joins TRBV29-1 to TRBJ2-7; TRBD2 aligns across 11 bases. This CDR3 is 15 amino acids long. Germline assignment: CDR1 SQVTM and CDR2 ANQGSEA. The V segment lost 4 bases and the J segment 4 bases; nucleotides outside the gene matches: 9. In nucleotides, the CDR3 is TGCAGCGTTGTGGGTAGCGGGAGGGATTGGTACGAGCAGTACTTC. Translation gives CSVVGSGRDWYEQYF.

The chain couples TRBV11-2 to TRBJ1-2; TRBD1 aligns across 7 bases. Germline CDR1 reads SGHAT; CDR2 reads FQNNGV. This CDR3 is built from 14 residues. The ends lost 3 bases at V and 8 bases at J; junction bases unmatched: 9. The CDR3, as DNA: TGTGCCAGCAGCTTTAACACAGGGGTGTCGGGCTACACCTTC. It specifies CASSFNTGVSGYTF.

This clonotype has only a few counts. The gene calls are TRBV4-1 and TRBJ1-2, with D maybe TRBD1 (5 bases). This CDR3 spans 15 amino acids. Trimming stripped 3 bases from V and 6 bases from J, with 17 bases between. Looked up from germline, CDR1 is MGHRA and CDR2 is YSYEKL. The CDR3 reads CASSQPLSAGHGYTF. CDR3 DNA sequence: TGCGCCAGCAGCCAGCCGCTTTCGGCAGGGCATGGCTACACCTTC.

V and J are TRBV24-1 and TRBJ1-1; 8 bases are a match to TRBD1. Per germline, CDR1 KGHDR and CDR2 SFDVKD. J gave up 11 bases and V 3 bases, and 7 bases lay outside the gene matches. This CDR3 has 13 amino acids. CDR3 DNA: TGTGCCACCAGTGATGAACAGGGGGATGTGGCTTTCTTT. It codes for CATSDEQGDVAFF.

The chain uses TRBV12-3 or TRBV12-4 and TRBJ2-1; TRBD1 might be the D (5 bases). The CDR3 loop spans 14 amino acids. Deletions cut 3 bases from V and 5 bases from J, with 11 bases between. The CDR3 region has the DNA TGTGCCAGCAGTTTTGACCGGACAAACAATGAGCAGTTCTTC. Residues: CASSFDRTNNEQFF.

CDR3 nucleotide sequence: TGCGCCAGCAGCCATAGCGGACAGCCGTACACTGAAGCTTTCTTT. It specifies CASSHSGQPYTEAFF. The chain links TRBV4-3 to TRBJ1-1; maybe TRBD1 (6 bases). V lost 3 bases, J lost 3 bases, and 14 bases lay in between. CDR1 is LGHNA, CDR2 YSLEER, per germline. This CDR3 is 15 amino acids long.